These 14 T cell receptor beta chains share one sample of origin, sequenced in a study of T cells in Graves' hyperthyroidism and ophthalmopathy. From RNA transcripts, TCR beta CDR3 regions were amplified. During a first-round RT-PCR of the TCR CDR3, the HTBI primer set was used. TCRdb called the multiplex PCR reads again in MiXCR, with one record for every CDR3 protein. The table lists hundreds of thousands of distinct CDR3 sequences, around 16% of them singletons. The material sequenced was blood. These receptors were obtained from a woman aged 18-29 years with Graves' hyperthyroidism.

The V and J genes are TRBV10-3 and TRBJ2-1; D might be TRBD2 (5 bases). This CDR3 comprises 16 residues. Trimming pared 6 bases from V and 5 bases from J, leaving 20 bases between. Germline-derived CDR1 and CDR2 are ENHRY and SYGVKD. The CDR3 loop is CAIRTDFRVLNNEQFF. The CDR3 region has the DNA TGTGCCATCAGGACGGACTTTCGCGTACTCAACAATGAGCAGTTCTTC.

The chain recombines TRBV7-2 with TRBJ1-4; 8 bases line up with TRBD1. In germline, CDR1 is SGHTA, CDR2 FQGNSA. The CDR3 sequence is 14 residues long. Trimming at V came to 6 bases and at J to 8 bases, leaving 8 bases not matched to a gene. The CDR3 sequence: CASRPRTGNEKLFF. In nucleotides, the CDR3 is TGTGCCAGCAGACCACGGACAGGGAACGAAAAACTGTTTTTT.

There are many counts of this clonotype. This sequence joins TRBV5-1 and TRBJ2-2; a weak D match, TRBD2 (6 bases). Germline CDR1 reads SGHRS; CDR2 reads YFSETQ. Trimming pared 0 bases from V and 4 bases from J, leaving 16 bases between. The CDR3 is 17 residues long. CDR3: CASSLVLQDYPTGELFF. CDR3 nucleotide sequence: TGCGCCAGCAGCTTGGTTTTACAGGACTACCCCACCGGGGAGCTGTTTTTT.

The V call is TRBV5-1, the J call TRBJ2-5; tentatively, D is TRBD2 (6 bases). Trimming left V 6 bases short and J 2 bases short, with 14 bases between. The germline gives CDR1 SGHRS, CDR2 YFSETQ. This CDR3 has 14 residues. CDR3 sequence reads: CASNLGGAQETQYF. The CDR3 DNA reads as TGCGCCAGCAACCTTGGCGGGGCTCAAGAGACCCAGTACTTC. Combining the CDR3 with reference TRBV5-1 and TRBJ2-5 gives the whole variable domain KAGVTQTPRYLIKTRGQQVTLSCSPISGHRSVSWYQQTPGQGLQFLFEYFSETQRNKGNFPGRFSGRQFSNSRSEMNVSTLELGDSALYLCASNLGGAQETQYFGPGTRLLVL.

This clonotype was observed many times. This sequence joins TRBV11-3 and TRBJ2-2; D is ambiguous. The V end lost 2 bases, the J end lost 2 bases, and 6 bases lay between the germline ends. Germline CDR1 SGHNT, CDR2 YENEEA. The CDR3 is 14 amino acids. The DNA for the CDR3 is TGTGCCAGCAGCTTATATAGTAACACCGGGGAGCTGTTTTTT. It encodes CASSLYSNTGELFF.

This clonotype appeared a few times. J is TRBJ2-7 and V is TRBV5-8; the D call may be TRBD1 or TRBD2 (5 bases each). Germline CDR1 reads SGHTS; CDR2 reads YDEGEE. The CDR3 covers 15 residues. The ends were cut back, 3 bases at V and 7 bases at J, with 20 bases in the middle. In DNA form, the CDR3 reads TGTGCCAGCAGCTCCTGGGTCGGGGCCGGTCGGGAGCAGTACTTC. It yields the protein CASSSWVGAGREQYF.

About this clonotype: Being one base from a much bigger clone, this may be a read error. The chain carries TRBV6-5 and TRBJ2-5; TRBD1 or TRBD2 may be the D gene (5 bases each). Germline CDR1 reads MNHEY; CDR2 reads SVGAGI. The CDR3 covers 17 residues. The CDR3 here is CTSSYSKGPTLGETQYF. The DNA for the CDR3 is TGTACCAGCAGTTACTCGAAGGGACCCACCCTGGGGGAGACCCAGTACTTC.

This clonotype has just a few counts. The chain employs TRBV6-5 and TRBJ2-7, with TRBD1 matching 10 bases. This CDR3 is built from 15 residues. The germline V gene has CDR1 MNHEY and CDR2 SVGAGI. After removal of 2 bases from V and 1 base from J, the junction contained 2 bases not matched to a gene. Here the CDR3 reads CASSYGDRGSYEQYF. In DNA form, the CDR3 reads TGTGCCAGCAGTTACGGGGACAGGGGATCCTACGAGCAGTACTTC.

The sample holds a few counts of this clonotype. The CDR3 sequence: CASSYFTGVGSPLHF. The DNA for the CDR3 is TGTGCCAGCAGCTATTTCACTGGCGTGGGTTCACCCCTCCACTTT. The V gene is TRBV6-1, the J gene TRBJ1-6; no reliable D call. Germline CDR1 and CDR2: MNHNS and SASEGT. The germline V and J ends were trimmed by 6 bases and 9 bases, with 18 bases remaining between them. The CDR3 length is 15 residues.

This clonotype occurred many times. The chain uses TRBV28 and TRBJ1-5, with D perhaps TRBD1 (5 bases). In germline, CDR1 is MDHEN, CDR2 SYDVKM. V lost 6 bases, J lost 1 base, and 13 bases lay in between. The CDR3 extends over 15 amino acids. The CDR3 sequence: CASSSPRDSNQPQHF. In nucleotides, the CDR3 is TGTGCCAGCAGCAGCCCCCGGGACAGCAATCAGCCCCAGCATTTT.

This clonotype was recorded once. This may be a read error: a much more frequent sequence differs by one nucleotide. The genes are TRBV11-1 and TRBJ1-4; D gene ambiguous. The CDR3 length is 14 residues. From germline, CDR1 is SGHAT and CDR2 FQDESV (reference sequence). The CDR3 loop reads CVSSWALGDEKLFF. CDR3 DNA: TGTGTCAGCAGCTGGGCCCTCGGTGATGAAAAACTGTTTTTT.

This clonotype was seen more than once but under ten times. This chain connects TRBV6-1 to TRBJ1-4; D ambiguous. Germline V gene sequence: CDR1 MNHNS, CDR2 SASEGT. The CDR3 spans 13 residues. V dropped 4 bases and J dropped 5 bases, with 8 bases sitting between them. The DNA of the CDR3 is TGTGCCAGCAGTGTGTGGCGGAATGAAAAACTGTTTTTT. Protein: CASSVWRNEKLFF.

The CDR3: CSASETTGVVGYTF. The CDR3 coding sequence is TGCAGTGCTTCGGAAACCACAGGGGTTGTTGGCTACACCTTC. The chain joins TRBV20-1 to TRBJ1-2; TRBD1 aligns across 7 bases. Germline CDR1 and CDR2: DFQATT and SNEGSKA (reference sequence). The J segment lost 7 bases and the V segment lost 5 bases, leaving 13 bases of the junction unmatched. This CDR3 contains 14 residues.

The V gene is TRBV15, the J gene TRBJ1-2; maybe TRBD1 (5 bases). The CDR3 loop spans 15 amino acids. Germline CDR1 and CDR2: LNHNV and YYDKDF (reference sequence). The V end was cut by 0 bases, the J end by 2 bases, with 10 bases between. CDR3 amino acids: CATSRDIRGNYGYTF. The DNA of the CDR3 is TGTGCCACCAGCAGAGATATACGGGGGAACTATGGCTACACCTTC.